This is a list of T cell receptor beta chains from one sample in a study of blood T cell repertoires in COVID-19. TCRdb keeps only in-frame clones here, not all; method: immunoSEQ multiplex PCR. Among 200,000 to 250,000 clones listed, approximately 86% were seen once. What was sequenced was peripheral blood. The receptors stem from a man aged 18-30 years with active or convalescent COVID-19. CDR3s leave out the opening cysteine and the closing phenylalanine or tryptophan.

V	J	CDR3
TRBV5-8	TRBJ2-2	ASSLGQVSTGELF
TRBV20-1	TRBJ2-7	SAIESGAPREQY
TRBV7-2	TRBJ1-2	ASSLWNSRVPRYGYT
TRBV5-1	TRBJ2-2	ASSPGTESLTGELF
TRBV27	TRBJ2-7	ASSKYMGEESSEQY
TRBV2	TRBJ1-5	ASSVQGISNQPQH
TRBV4-2	TRBJ2-2	ASSQERGLSGITRDGELF
TRBV18	TRBJ1-2	ASSPPGQANYGYT
TRBV7-8	TRBJ2-7	ASSWRTSGEQY
TRBV19	TRBJ2-3	ASRDTSSGRRGDTQY
TRBV10-3	TRBJ2-5	AISESTKETQY
TRBV20-1	TRBJ2-7	SASTGLAGVYDEQY
TRBV14	TRBJ2-1	ASSQDERRASYNEQF
TRBV5-5	TRBJ1-2	ASSSSRDRGGYT
TRBV9	TRBJ2-2	ASSNGLNTGELF
TRBV19	TRBJ2-3	ASSMQGALTDTQY
TRBV5-8	TRBJ2-7	ASSPRGRPTDEQY
TRBV5-1	TRBJ2-1	ASSPMMVEGRDEQF
TRBV19	TRBJ1-2	ATRNPTGTLYGYT
TRBV5-1	TRBJ2-3	ASSIAPDTQY
TRBV19	TRBJ2-4	ASTINGDLAKNIQY
TRBV6-5	TRBJ1-1	ASSYSPDRWPEAF
TRBV10-2	TRBJ2-5	ASSSTSGGQETQY
TRBV4-1	TRBJ1-6	ASSHLSQGADSPLH
TRBV3-1/TRBV3-2	TRBJ2-7	ASSQRRGAYEQY
TRBV11-2	TRBJ2-7	ASSLVSSEQY
TRBV5-6	TRBJ2-7	ASSLGTGNYEQY
TRBV6-4	TRBJ2-1	ASSAPGLAGYNEQF
TRBV6-5	TRBJ1-2	ASTQLSYGYT
TRBV20-1	TRBJ1-5	SASGSRDQPQH
TRBV30	TRBJ1-2	AWTPPGTGGFGYT
TRBV7-9	TRBJ2-7	ASSLIRAGVWVEQY
TRBV19	TRBJ2-2	ASTSGTNTGELF
TRBV5-8	TRBJ2-3	ASSTIRDRGGADTQY
TRBV7-6	TRBJ2-2	ASSKETGVNIGELF
TRBV28	TRBJ1-2	ASSRGGYT
TRBV10-3	TRBJ2-2	AIRVSSSAGELF